The following is a T cell receptor (beta chain) sequence with its context. This sample stems from a study of blood T cell repertoires in COVID-19. Study-wide background: Donors in the United States, Italy and Spain gave samples during acute or convalescent COVID-19. PBMCs, B-cell-depleted T cells, or T cells were the source of the cDNA or gDNA that made up the material.

The CDR3 loop spans 14 amino acids. J gave up 3 bases and V 6 bases, and 3 bases lay outside the gene matches. CDR1 is SNHLY, CDR2 FYNNEI, per germline. Methods used by the authors: Estimation of nucleated cell counts relied on the amplification of reference gene primers. Method: immunoSEQ multiplex PCR; TCRdb's copy keeps in-frame clones and lacks some. D and trimming come from the DNA, and the V and J calls and clone size come from that table. Of over 130,000 clones listed, about 80% were seen once; the top ten hold 4%. The chain links TRBV2 to TRBJ2-2, with 8 positions matching TRBD2. This receptor was obtained from a woman aged 60-70 years with acute or convalescent COVID-19. Sample: peripheral blood. The CDR3 bases are TGTGCCAGCAGGGGGACTAGGGACACCGGGGAGCTGTTTTTT. It translates to CASRGTRDTGELFF.